This T cell receptor (beta chain) was documented in a study of post-analysis software for immune sequencing data. Overall study context: Patients had relapsing-remitting, secondary progressive or progressive-relapsing multiple sclerosis; some lacked subtype. General study findings and limits: Batch-mates among the samples co-clustered strongly by F measure. Roughly five TRBV segments appeared more often in patients than in controls, and TRBV5-6, TRBV5-1 and TRBV20-1 were among these. A significant reduction in normalized Chao1 diversity was observed in multiple sclerosis patients versus controls.

J gave up 4 bases and V 4 bases, and 6 bases lay outside the gene matches. Germline V gives CDR1 SGHRS, CDR2 YFSETQ. This CDR3 spans 14 amino acids. A remark on this clonotype: Its matching antigen is unknown.

Carried by the TCR beta cDNA libraries were unique molecular identifiers. Some 500,000 cDNA molecules were obtained per 1 to 10 million input T cells. TCRdb re-called the PCR reads with MiXCR, one entry per CDR3 protein. This table holds hundreds of thousands of distinct CDR3 sequences, over 45% found once. Sequenced material: blood. J is TRBJ2-3 and V is TRBV5-1; 7 nucleotides agree with TRBD1. This clonotype originated in a girl aged 2-9 years with multiple sclerosis. DNA for the CDR3: TGCGCCAGCAGCACGGACAGGCCCCCAGATACGCAGTATTTT. Translating it yields CASSTDRPPDTQYF. The variable domain in full, completed from reference TRBV5-1 and TRBJ2-3, reads KAGVTQTPRYLIKTRGQQVTLSCSPISGHRSVSWYQQTPGQGLQFLFEYFSETQRNKGNFPGRFSGRQFSNSRSEMNVSTLELGDSALYLCASSTDRPPDTQYFGPGTRLTVL.